Listed here are 31 T cell receptor beta chains from one sample, sequenced in a study of T cells in Graves' hyperthyroidism and ophthalmopathy. Amplification of TCR beta CDR3 regions was performed using RNA transcripts as template. The study used the HTBI primer set for a first-round RT-PCR of the TCR CDR3. MiXCR was run by TCRdb on the multiplex PCR reads, yielding one entry per CDR3 protein. The sample consists of roughly 170,000 distinct CDR3 sequences, 9.4% of them appearing once. Sequencing was carried out using blood. The receptors come from a woman younger than 30 with Graves' hyperthyroidism that later progressed to Graves' ophthalmopathy.

The chain combines TRBV7-3 with TRBJ2-3, with TRBD1 as a possible D gene (6 bases). Trimming shortened V by 0 bases and J by 2 bases, and 9 bases separated the two germline ends. Per the germline V gene, CDR1 is SGHTA and CDR2 is FQGTGA. The CDR3 spans 15 residues. The CDR3 sequence is CASSLTGGYTDTQYF. In DNA form, the CDR3 reads TGTGCCAGCAGCTTAACTGGGGGCTACACAGATACGCAGTATTTT.

This clonotype came up many times. V usage is TRBV11-2 and J usage is TRBJ1-1, with 8 nucleotides matching TRBD1. The CDR3 runs 15 residues. Germline V gene sequence: CDR1 SGHAT, CDR2 FQNNGV. V lost 5 bases to trimming and J lost 3 bases; unmatched junction nucleotides: 8. The CDR3 protein is CASSHPRDRYTEAFF. The CDR3 coding sequence is TGTGCCAGCAGCCACCCCCGGGACAGGTACACTGAAGCTTTCTTT. Together with reference TRBV11-2 and TRBJ1-1, the CDR3 gives the full variable domain: EAGVAQSPRYKIIEKRQSVAFWCNPISGHATLYWYQQILGQGPKLLIQFQNNGVVDDSQLPKDRFSAERLKGVDSTLKIQPAKLEDSAVYLCASSHPRDRYTEAFFGQGTRLTVV.

This clonotype was recorded a few times. The V gene is TRBV7-8, the J gene TRBJ1-5; TRBD1 matches at 9 bases. The CDR3 has 18 residues. After removal of 3 bases from V and 0 bases from J, the junction contained 9 bases not matched to a gene. Looked up from germline, CDR1 is SGHVS and CDR2 is FQNEAQ. The CDR3 nucleotides read TGTGCCAGCAGCTTGAGGACAGGGGCGACATATAGCAATCAGCCCCAGCATTTT. As protein: CASSLRTGATYSNQPQHF. The full variable domain, rest sourced from reference TRBV7-8 and TRBJ1-5, is GAGVSQSPRYKVAKRGQDVALRCDPISGHVSLFWYQQALGQGPEFLTYFQNEAQLDKSGLPSDRFFAERPEGSVSTLKIQRTQQEDSAVYLCASSLRTGATYSNQPQHFGDGTRLSIL.

This clonotype was seen more than once but under ten times. J is TRBJ1-5 and V is TRBV6-1; 9 nucleotides line up with TRBD1. The trim removed 6 bases at V and 6 bases at J, leaving 12 bases unmatched. This CDR3 has 16 residues. Germline CDR1 and CDR2: MNHNS and SASEGT. The CDR3 protein is CASSFPGQGLSQPQHF. The CDR3, as DNA: TGTGCCAGCAGCTTCCCGGGACAGGGATTATCTCAGCCCCAGCATTTT.

The sample holds many counts of this clonotype. The chain joins TRBV6-5 to TRBJ1-3, with D uncertain. V was cut by 0 bases and J by 4 bases, with 4 bases left in between. CDR1 and CDR2 (germline): MNHEY, SVGAGI. The CDR3 is made up of 13 amino acids. This CDR3 reads CASSYSPGNTIYF. The DNA of the CDR3 is TGTGCCAGCAGTTACTCACCGGGAAACACCATATATTTT.

This chain connects TRBV7-3 to TRBJ2-5, with 12 bases that match TRBD1. The germline CDR1 and CDR2 sequences are SGHTA and FQGTGA. The CDR3 covers 18 residues. Trimming cost V 2 bases and J 2 bases; bases outside gene matches: 9. CDR3 DNA: TGTGCCAGCAGCTTAGGGGAAGGGACAGGGGGCTTACAAGAGACCCAGTACTTC. Residues: CASSLGEGTGGLQETQYF.

This clonotype has a count of ten or more. The chain combines TRBV24-1 with TRBJ2-3; the D is unclear. V lost 3 bases and J 1 base, leaving 13 bases between the germline ends. Germline V lookup: CDR1 KGHDR, CDR2 SFDVKD. The CDR3 runs 16 residues. As DNA, the CDR3 is TGTGCCACCAGTGATCCCCTCAGAAGTGGCACAGATACGCAGTATTTT. Translating gives CATSDPLRSGTDTQYF.

The chain joins TRBV20-1 to TRBJ1-4; D is possibly TRBD1 (6 bases). Germline values: CDR1 DFQATT, CDR2 SNEGSKA (reference sequence). The CDR3 runs 14 residues. V was clipped by 5 bases and J by 0 bases, with 10 bases between them. Here the CDR3 DNA reads TGCAGTGCTTGGACAGCCGCAACTAATGAAAAACTGTTTTTT. Translation gives CSAWTAATNEKLFF.

This clonotype has a count of ten or more. The rearrangement uses TRBV11-3 and TRBJ1-3, with D perhaps TRBD1 (6 bases). This CDR3 contains 14 residues. Trimming stripped 4 bases from V and 2 bases from J, with 9 bases between. CDR1 is SGHNT and CDR2 is YENEEA in the germline V gene. The CDR3 spells CASSSTGPGNTIYF. The CDR3 bases are TGTGCCAGCAGCTCAACAGGGCCTGGAAACACCATATATTTT.

This clonotype was picked up many times. The genes are TRBV20-1 and TRBJ2-1, with 12 positions matching TRBD2. The CDR3 totals 18 residues. CDR1 DFQATT and CDR2 SNEGSKA come from the germline V gene (reference sequence). The J segment lost 7 bases and the V segment lost 3 bases, leaving 16 bases of the junction unmatched. CDR3 sequence (DNA): TGCAGTGCTAGTGGATTAAGGCGGGCTAGCGGGAGGGATAATGAGCAGTTCTTC. This gives the protein CSASGLRRASGRDNEQFF.

This clonotype has ten or more counts. The chain joins TRBV30 to TRBJ2-5; D not resolved. V lost 2 bases and J 4 bases, leaving 8 bases between the germline ends. The CDR3 totals 12 residues. Germline assignment: CDR1 GTSNPN and CDR2 SVGIG (reference sequence). CDR3 DNA: TGTGCCTGGAGTCAATCCGGAGAGACCCAGTACTTC. The encoded protein is CAWSQSGETQYF.

Many counts were recorded for this clonotype. The V call is TRBV5-1, the J call TRBJ2-3; D may match TRBD1 or TRBD2 (6 bases each). V lost 0 bases and J lost 3, with 20 bases in between. The CDR3 covers 18 residues. The germline V gene encodes CDR1 SGHRS and CDR2 YFSETQ. The CDR3 sequence: CASSLDIRGGRGTDTQYF. The CDR3 DNA sequence: TGCGCCAGCAGCTTGGATATCAGGGGCGGTCGGGGGACAGATACGCAGTATTTT.

A note on this clonotype: Since a much larger clone is just one base distant, this may be a read error. The chain is built from TRBV9 and TRBJ2-2, with 8 bases lining up with TRBD1. Germline V gives CDR1 SGDLS, CDR2 YYNGEE. The CDR3 has 15 amino acids. CDR3 sequence: CASSVGTGNAGELFF. The CDR3 region has the DNA TGTGCCAGCAGCGTAGGGACAGGGAACGCCGGGGAGCTGTTTTTT.

This clonotype was seen at least ten times. J is TRBJ2-5 and V is TRBV20-1; D unclear. CDR1 DFQATT and CDR2 SNEGSKA come from the germline V gene (reference sequence). There are 12 residues in the CDR3. Trimming pared 0 bases from V and 5 bases from J, leaving 7 bases between. The CDR3 coding sequence is TGCAGTGCTAGAGATATTGCGGAGACCCAGTACTTC. Translated: CSARDIAETQYF.

This clonotype was seen at least ten times. The genes are TRBV7-9 and TRBJ2-5; TRBD1 is a possible D gene (5 bases). CDR3 length: 13 amino acids. Germline values: CDR1 SEHNR, CDR2 FQNEAQ (reference sequence). The V end was cut by 5 bases, the J end by 3 bases, with 10 bases between. CDR3 residues: CASSETVKETQYF. The CDR3 nucleotides read TGTGCCAGCAGCGAGACAGTGAAAGAGACCCAGTACTTC. Full variable domain (rest looked up from reference TRBV7-9 and TRBJ2-5): DTGVSQNPRHKITKRGQNVTFRCDPISEHNRLYWYRQTLGQGPEFLTYFQNEAQLEKSRLLSDRFSAERPKGSFSTLEIQRTEQGDSAMYLCASSETVKETQYFGPGTRLLVL.

This clonotype was picked up many times. The chain has TRBV5-1 and TRBJ1-1; no definite D call. Germline V gene lookup returns CDR1 SGHRS and CDR2 YFSETQ. CDR3 length equals 15 residues. Trimming removed 3 bases from V and 1 base from J, with 13 bases in between. CDR3 nucleotides: TGCGCCAGCAGCTCGCCCCCGTCGGCGAACACTGAAGCTTTCTTT. Its protein product is CASSSPPSANTEAFF.

This clonotype was found many times. The V call is TRBV7-8, the J call TRBJ1-1; the match to TRBD1 covers 8 bases. Germline-derived CDR1 and CDR2 are SGHVS and FQNEAQ. V shed 1 base and J 5 bases; nucleotides not matched to a gene: 15. CDR3 size: 18 residues. The CDR3: CASSLVTPGGAGRTEAFF. The CDR3 bases are TGTGCCAGCAGCTTAGTTACTCCAGGGGGCGCTGGGCGGACTGAAGCTTTCTTT.

This clonotype was observed at least ten times. V usage is TRBV20-1 and J usage is TRBJ2-7, with TRBD2 matching over 8 bases. V shed 5 bases and J 7 bases; nucleotides not matched to a gene: 22. The germline CDR1 and CDR2 sequences are DFQATT and SNEGSKA (reference sequence). The CDR3 has 17 residues. The chain's CDR3 is CSAASGTSGGLADEQYF. Here the CDR3 DNA reads TGCAGTGCTGCCTCCGGAACTAGCGGCGGGTTGGCAGATGAGCAGTACTTC.

In its sample, this clonotype was seen many times. The chain employs TRBV6-1 and TRBJ2-7; weak D call: TRBD1 (5 bases). Germline V gene data show CDR1 as MNHNS and CDR2 as SASEGT. The CDR3 has 14 amino acids. With 6 bases removed from V and 6 bases from J, the gap between germline ends came to 18 bases. Here the CDR3 DNA reads TGTGCCAGCAGACCCGGACACCGGGCGGCCGAGCAGTACTTC. Its translation: CASRPGHRAAEQYF.

This clonotype was counted only a few times. The chain carries TRBV7-3 and TRBJ2-3; D gene ambiguous. This CDR3 contains 14 residues. With 3 bases removed from V and 5 bases from J, the gap between germline ends came to 12 bases. CDR1 is SGHTA and CDR2 is FQGTGA in the germline V gene. This CDR3 is CASSFSSVGDTQYF. CDR3 bases: TGTGCCAGCAGCTTTTCCAGCGTCGGAGATACGCAGTATTTT.

A remark on this clonotype: One end of the junction does not line up with germline, which may come from a read error. The chain is built from TRBV20-1 and TRBJ2-1; 12 bases are a match to TRBD2. The CDR3 totals 14 residues. CDR1 DFQATT and CDR2 SNEGSKA come from the germline V gene (reference sequence). CDR3 DNA sequence: TGCAGTGCTAGGACTAGCGGGAGCTACAATGAGCCGTTCTTC. Residues: CSARTSGSYNEPFF.

This clonotype was observed a few times. The chain has TRBV19 and TRBJ2-6; D possibly matches TRBD1 or TRBD2 (6 bases each). CDR1 is LNHDA, CDR2 SQIVND, per germline (reference sequence). Trimming cost V 4 bases and J 3 bases, with 16 bases left between them. This CDR3 spans 17 amino acids. The CDR3 DNA reads TGTGCCAGTAGTAACTCCCTCAGGGGAGGTGGGGCCAACGTCCTGACTTTC. This codes for CASSNSLRGGGANVLTF.

This clonotype was counted at least ten times. The genes are TRBV6-1 and TRBJ2-7, with 7 bases identical to TRBD1. CDR3 length: 15 amino acids. The V gene's germline CDR1 is MNHNS and CDR2 SASEGT. Trimming took 6 bases from V and 1 from J; bases not matched to a gene: 9. The CDR3 sequence: CASSYTGTESYEQYF. The DNA of the CDR3 is TGTGCCAGCAGCTACACCGGGACAGAATCCTACGAGCAGTACTTC.

This clonotype was recorded many times. The chain couples TRBV28 to TRBJ1-1; no clear D gene. V was pared by 3 bases and J by 0 bases, with 8 bases between. The germline gives CDR1 MDHEN, CDR2 SYDVKM. The CDR3 contains 14 residues. Here the CDR3 reads CASSFQEVNTEAFF. CDR3 nucleotide sequence: TGTGCCAGCAGTTTTCAGGAGGTGAACACTGAAGCTTTCTTT. The full variable domain, with the rest looked up from reference TRBV28 and TRBJ1-1, is DVKVTQSSRYLVKRTGEKVFLECVQDMDHENMFWYRQDPGLGLRLIYFSYDVKMKEKGDIPEGYSVSREKKERFSLILESASTNQTSMYLCASSFQEVNTEAFFGQGTRLTVV.

This clonotype appeared many times. The gene calls are TRBV2 and TRBJ2-2; D gene unclear. V lost 7 bases and J 4 bases, leaving 31 bases between the germline ends. Germline loops: CDR1 SNHLY, CDR2 FYNNEI. CDR3 size: 20 residues. This CDR3 is CASTLPRAEPSQLPTGELFF. The CDR3 DNA is TGTGCCAGCACCCTTCCCCGGGCAGAACCTTCACAATTACCCACCGGGGAGCTGTTTTTT.

This chain joins TRBV29-1 and TRBJ2-3, with 8 bases matching TRBD2. The germline V gene has CDR1 SQVTM and CDR2 ANQGSEA. The CDR3 length is 16 residues. With 6 bases clipped from V and 0 bases from J, the junction kept 11 bases outside the gene matches. The chain's CDR3 is CSVTGFSGTSTDTQYF. The CDR3 region has the DNA TGCAGCGTAACAGGTTTTAGCGGGACTAGCACAGATACGCAGTATTTT.

This clonotype was recorded once. This chain uses TRBV5-6 with TRBJ1-4; 11 positions agree with TRBD1. The CDR3 totals 16 residues. V lost 2 bases, J lost 7 bases, and 7 bases stayed unmatched. Germline V gives CDR1 SGHDT, CDR2 YYEEEE. The CDR3 loop is CASSFRDRGYGEKLFF. The CDR3 DNA reads as TGTGCCAGCAGCTTCCGGGACAGGGGGTATGGTGAAAAACTGTTTTTT.

This clonotype was counted ten times or more. The rearrangement joins TRBV28 to TRBJ2-5; TRBD2 matches 15 bases. V lost 6 bases to trimming and J lost 4 bases; unmatched junction nucleotides: 21. The germline V gene encodes CDR1 MDHEN and CDR2 SYDVKM. This CDR3 is built from 21 residues. The CDR3: CASSQNYGLAGGPLVRETQYF. The DNA of the CDR3 is TGTGCCAGCAGCCAGAATTATGGACTAGCGGGGGGGCCACTGGTTCGAGAGACCCAGTACTTC. Full variable domain (remainder filled in from reference TRBV28 and TRBJ2-5): DVKVTQSSRYLVKRTGEKVFLECVQDMDHENMFWYRQDPGLGLRLIYFSYDVKMKEKGDIPEGYSVSREKKERFSLILESASTNQTSMYLCASSQNYGLAGGPLVRETQYFGPGTRLLVL.

This clonotype has a count of ten or more. V gene TRBV20-1 combines with J gene TRBJ1-2; 9 bases line up with TRBD1. From germline, CDR1 is DFQATT and CDR2 SNEGSKA (reference sequence). The CDR3 length is 12 residues. The CDR3 DNA is TGCAGCGCCTTTCGGGACAGGGATGGCTACACCTTC. Protein: CSAFRDRDGYTF.

As concerns this clonotype: One end of the junction is discordant with germline, which a read error may explain. The V and J genes are TRBV20-1 and TRBJ1-3; possibly TRBD1 for D (5 bases). CDR1 and CDR2 from the germline V gene are DFQATT and SNEGSKA (reference sequence). This CDR3 region has 16 residues. The chain's CDR3 is CSARVLEGSSGNIIYF. CDR3 DNA sequence: TGCAGTGCTAGAGTTCTGGAGGGGAGCTCTGGAAACATCATATATTTT.

This clonotype was observed many times. This rearrangement joins TRBV7-8 to TRBJ2-7; weak D call: TRBD2 (6 bases). V dropped 3 bases and J dropped 3 bases, with 15 bases sitting between them. Per germline, CDR1 SGHVS and CDR2 FQNEAQ. There are 15 residues in the CDR3. CDR3 DNA: TGTGCCAGCAGCTTGCTGACGGGAGTGGGCTACGAGCAGTACTTC. Protein sequence: CASSLLTGVGYEQYF.